Detailed here is one T cell receptor (beta chain). The antigen remains unidentified. Assay used: immunoSEQ multiplex PCR; TCRdb lists only in-frame clones, some missing. The top ten hold roughly 20% of the sample, which has 100,000 or so clones, around 90% seen once. These data belong to a study of PD-1 blockade in classical Hodgkin lymphoma. Time point noted: cycle 4 day 1 (C4D1), after 6 weeks of nivolumab. Each of the patients experienced relapse following autologous stem cell transplantation, and their brentuximab vedotin exposure differed. Study-wide findings and caveats: Lower baseline TCR diversity was reported for newly diagnosed patients than for healthy donors.

The source material was peripheral blood mononuclear cells (PBMCs), sampled before the fourth cycle of nivolumab. The TCR sequence derives from a human donor with classical Hodgkin lymphoma.

The CDR3 reads CASSTRGTQYF. For the CDR3, the DNA is TGTGCCAGCAGTACCCGAGGGACCCAGTACTTC. The V gene is TRBV27, the J gene TRBJ2-5; no firm D call. V was clipped by 5 bases and J by 7 bases, with 8 bases between them. This CDR3 comprises 11 residues. Germline values: CDR1 MNHEY, CDR2 SMNVEV (reference sequence).